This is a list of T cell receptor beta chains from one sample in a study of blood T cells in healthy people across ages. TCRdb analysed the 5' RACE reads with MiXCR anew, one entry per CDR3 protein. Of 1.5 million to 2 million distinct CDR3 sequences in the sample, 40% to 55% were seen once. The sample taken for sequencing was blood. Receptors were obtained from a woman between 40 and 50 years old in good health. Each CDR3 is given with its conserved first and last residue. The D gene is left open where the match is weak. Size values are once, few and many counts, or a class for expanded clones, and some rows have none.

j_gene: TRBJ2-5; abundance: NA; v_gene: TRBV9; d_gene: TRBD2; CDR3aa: CASSSAGTSWETQYF; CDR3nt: TGTGCCAGCAGCTCAGCCGGGACTAGCTGGGAGACCCAGTACTTC
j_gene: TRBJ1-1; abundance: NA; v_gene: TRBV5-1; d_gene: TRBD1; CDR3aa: CASSATGADTEAFF; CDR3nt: TGCGCCAGCAGCGCGACAGGGGCGGACACTGAAGCTTTCTTT
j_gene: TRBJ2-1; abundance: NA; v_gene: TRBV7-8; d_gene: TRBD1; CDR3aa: CASSLRDSDNEQFF; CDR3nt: TGTGCCAGCAGCCTCCGGGACAGTGACAATGAGCAGTTCTTC
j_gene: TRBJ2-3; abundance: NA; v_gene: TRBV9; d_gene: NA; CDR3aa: CASSVVGWSTDTQYF; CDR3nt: TGTGCCAGCAGCGTAGTTGGGTGGAGCACAGATACGCAGTATTTT
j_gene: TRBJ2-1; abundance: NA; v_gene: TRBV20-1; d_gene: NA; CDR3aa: CSARPRGANEQFF; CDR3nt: TGCAGTGCTAGACCAAGAGGGGCCAATGAGCAGTTCTTC
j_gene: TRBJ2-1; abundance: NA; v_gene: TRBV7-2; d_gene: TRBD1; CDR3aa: CASSLEVGQGAYNEQFF; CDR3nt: TGTGCCAGCAGCTTAGAGGTGGGACAGGGTGCTTACAATGAGCAGTTCTTC
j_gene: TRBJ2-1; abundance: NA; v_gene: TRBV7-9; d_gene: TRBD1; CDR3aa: CASSLLGTGGADEQFF; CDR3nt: TGTGCCAGCAGCTTACTCGGGACAGGGGGCGCCGATGAGCAGTTCTTC
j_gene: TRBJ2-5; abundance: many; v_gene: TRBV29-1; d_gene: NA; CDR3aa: CSVPEETQYF; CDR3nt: TGCAGCGTCCCCGAAGAGACCCAGTACTTC
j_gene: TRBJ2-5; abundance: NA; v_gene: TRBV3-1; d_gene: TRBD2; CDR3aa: CASSLFGGGQETQYF; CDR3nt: TGTGCCAGCAGCCTGTTCGGCGGGGGGCAGGAGACCCAGTACTTC
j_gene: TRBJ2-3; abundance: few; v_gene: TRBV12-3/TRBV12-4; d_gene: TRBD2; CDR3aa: CASSRPSGGLDTQYF; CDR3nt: TGTGCCAGCAGTCGGCCTAGCGGGGGGCTAGATACGCAGTATTTT
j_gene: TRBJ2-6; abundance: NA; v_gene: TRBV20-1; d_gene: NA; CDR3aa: CSARIAGANVLTF; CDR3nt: TGCAGTGCTAGAATAGCTGGGGCCAACGTCCTGACTTTC
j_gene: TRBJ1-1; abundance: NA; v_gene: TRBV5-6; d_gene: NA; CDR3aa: CASESNTEAFF; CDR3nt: TGTGCCAGCGAAAGTAACACTGAAGCTTTCTTT
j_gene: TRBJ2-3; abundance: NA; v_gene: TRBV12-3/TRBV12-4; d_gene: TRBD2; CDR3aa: CASSRGAGETDTQYF; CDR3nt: TGTGCCAGCAGTCGGGGCGCGGGGGAAACAGATACGCAGTATTTT
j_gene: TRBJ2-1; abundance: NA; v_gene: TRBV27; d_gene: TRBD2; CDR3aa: CASSFSGGGEQFF; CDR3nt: TGTGCCAGCAGTTTCTCTGGGGGGGGTGAGCAGTTCTTC
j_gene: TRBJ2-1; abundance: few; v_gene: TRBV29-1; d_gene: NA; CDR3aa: CSGKPGSNEQFF; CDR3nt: TGCAGCGGAAAACCTGGGAGTAATGAGCAGTTCTTC
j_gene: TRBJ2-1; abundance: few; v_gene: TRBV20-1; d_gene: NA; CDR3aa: CSAPPLEKGFYNEQFF; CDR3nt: TGCAGTGCTCCCCCTTTGGAAAAGGGTTTCTACAATGAGCAGTTCTTC
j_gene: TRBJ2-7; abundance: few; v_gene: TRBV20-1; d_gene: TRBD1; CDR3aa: CSAWTGGDEQYF; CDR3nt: TGCAGTGCTTGGACAGGGGGAGACGAGCAGTACTTC
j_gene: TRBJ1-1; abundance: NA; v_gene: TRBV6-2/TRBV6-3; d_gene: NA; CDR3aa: CASRRELQNTEAFF; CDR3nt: TGTGCCAGCAGGCGGGAGCTACAGAACACTGAAGCTTTCTTT
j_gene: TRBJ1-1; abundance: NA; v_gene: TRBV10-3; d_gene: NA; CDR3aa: CAIMGAGTEAFF; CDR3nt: TGTGCCATCATGGGGGCTGGGACTGAAGCTTTCTTT
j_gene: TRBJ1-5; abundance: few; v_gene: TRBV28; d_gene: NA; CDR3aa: CASSFQPQHF; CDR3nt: TGTGCCAGCAGTTTTCAGCCCCAGCATTTT
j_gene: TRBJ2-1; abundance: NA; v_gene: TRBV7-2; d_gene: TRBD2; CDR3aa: CASSLEAAGFYNEQFF; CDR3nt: TGTGCCAGCAGCTTAGAGGCAGCGGGGTTCTACAATGAGCAGTTCTTC
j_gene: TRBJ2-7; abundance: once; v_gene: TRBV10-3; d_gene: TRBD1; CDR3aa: CAISGYRGYGGYEQYF; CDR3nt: TGTGCCATCAGTGGATACAGGGGGTACGGGGGCTACGAGCAGTACTTC
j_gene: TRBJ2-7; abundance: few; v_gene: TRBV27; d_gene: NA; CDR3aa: CASSLQTSYEQYF; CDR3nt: TGTGCCAGCAGTCTTCAGACCAGCTACGAGCAGTACTTC
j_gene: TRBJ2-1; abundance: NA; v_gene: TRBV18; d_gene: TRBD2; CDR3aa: CASSPGGNDNEQFF; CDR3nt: TGTGCCAGCTCACCCGGGGGGAACGACAATGAGCAGTTCTTC
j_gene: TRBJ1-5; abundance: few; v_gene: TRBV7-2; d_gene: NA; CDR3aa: CASRGGKGQPQHF; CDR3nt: TGTGCCAGCAGAGGGGGGAAGGGGCAGCCCCAGCATTTT
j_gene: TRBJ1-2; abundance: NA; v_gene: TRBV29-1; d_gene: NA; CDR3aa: CSVEGINRNYGYTF; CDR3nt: TGCAGCGTTGAAGGTATAAACAGAAACTATGGCTACACCTTC
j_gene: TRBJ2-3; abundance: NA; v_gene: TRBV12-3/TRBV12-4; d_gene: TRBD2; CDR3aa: CASIPRASGTSTDTQYF; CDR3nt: TGTGCCAGCATTCCGAGGGCTAGCGGGACTAGCACAGATACGCAGTATTTT
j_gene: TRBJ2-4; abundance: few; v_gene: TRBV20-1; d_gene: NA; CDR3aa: CSPPGVIAKNIQYF; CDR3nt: TGCAGTCCCCCAGGGGTTATAGCCAAAAACATTCAGTACTTC
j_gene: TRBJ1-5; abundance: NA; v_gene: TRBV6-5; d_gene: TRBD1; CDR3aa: CASSYSIPTGEQPQHF; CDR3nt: TGTGCCAGCAGTTACTCGATACCGACAGGGGAGCAGCCCCAGCATTTT
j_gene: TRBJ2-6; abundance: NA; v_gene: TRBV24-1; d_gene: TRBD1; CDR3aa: CATSDPGTGLAGANVLTF; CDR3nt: TGTGCCACCAGTGATCCCGGGACAGGGCTGGCTGGGGCCAACGTCCTGACTTTC
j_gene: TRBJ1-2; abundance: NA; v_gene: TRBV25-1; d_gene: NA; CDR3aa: CASSEFGNYGYTF; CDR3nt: TGTGCCAGCAGTGAATTTGGGAACTATGGCTACACCTTC
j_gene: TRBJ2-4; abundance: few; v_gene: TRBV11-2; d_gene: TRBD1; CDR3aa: CASSLADRDGGRNIQYF; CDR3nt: TGTGCCAGCAGCTTAGCGGACAGGGACGGTGGGAGAAACATTCAGTACTTC
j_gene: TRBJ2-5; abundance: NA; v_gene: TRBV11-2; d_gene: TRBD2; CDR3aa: CASSSLAGGRLKETQYF; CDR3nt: TGTGCCAGCAGCTCCCTAGCGGGGGGGCGTCTTAAAGAGACCCAGTACTTC
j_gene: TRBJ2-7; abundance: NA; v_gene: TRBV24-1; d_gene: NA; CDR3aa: CATSGPTDSYEQYF; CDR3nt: TGTGCCACCAGTGGTCCGACAGACTCCTACGAGCAGTACTTC
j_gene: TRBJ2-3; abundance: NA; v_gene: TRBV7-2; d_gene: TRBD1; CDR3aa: CASSLRTGKSTDTQYF; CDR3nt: TGTGCCAGCAGCCTAAGGACAGGGAAAAGCACAGATACGCAGTATTTT
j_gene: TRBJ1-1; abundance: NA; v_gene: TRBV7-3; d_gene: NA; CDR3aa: CASSLTPGAKGTEAFF; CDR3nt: TGTGCCAGCAGCCTCACGCCAGGGGCCAAGGGTACTGAAGCTTTCTTT
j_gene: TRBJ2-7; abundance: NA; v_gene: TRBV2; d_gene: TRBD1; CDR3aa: CASSLTGDLQYF; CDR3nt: TGTGCCAGCAGTCTGACAGGGGACCTTCAGTACTTC
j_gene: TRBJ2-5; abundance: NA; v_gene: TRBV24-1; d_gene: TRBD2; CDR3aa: CATSDPDGAGEQYF; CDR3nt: TGTGCCACCAGTGACCCGGACGGTGCGGGAGAGCAGTACTTC
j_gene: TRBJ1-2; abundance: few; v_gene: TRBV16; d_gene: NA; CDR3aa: CASSQVEEGYGYTF; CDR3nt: TGTGCCAGCAGCCAAGTGGAGGAGGGCTATGGCTACACCTTC
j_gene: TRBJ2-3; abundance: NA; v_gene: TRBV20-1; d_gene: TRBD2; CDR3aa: CSARTAGGSDTQYF; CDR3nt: TGCAGTGCTCGGACGGCGGGGGGCTCAGATACGCAGTATTTT
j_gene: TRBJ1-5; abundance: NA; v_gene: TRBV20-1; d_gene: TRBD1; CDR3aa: CSARGQANQPQHF; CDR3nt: TGCAGTGCTCGCGGACAGGCCAATCAGCCCCAGCATTTT
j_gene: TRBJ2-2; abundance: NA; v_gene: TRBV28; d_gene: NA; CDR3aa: CATQGDTGELFF; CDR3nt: TGTGCCACCCAAGGGGACACCGGGGAGCTGTTTTTT
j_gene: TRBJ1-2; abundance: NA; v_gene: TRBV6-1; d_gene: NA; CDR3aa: CASSEGGAGKIYGYTF; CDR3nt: TGTGCCAGCAGTGAAGGGGGGGCAGGGAAGATCTATGGCTACACCTTC
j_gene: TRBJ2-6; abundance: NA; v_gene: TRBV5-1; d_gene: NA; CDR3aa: CASSLERHSGANVLTF; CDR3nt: TGCGCCAGCAGCTTGGAACGCCACTCTGGGGCCAACGTCCTGACTTTC
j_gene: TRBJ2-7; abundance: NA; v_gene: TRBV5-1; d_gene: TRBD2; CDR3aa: CASSLEGLAGGPYNEQYF; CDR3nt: TGCGCCAGCAGCTTGGAGGGACTAGCGGGGGGACCCTACAATGAGCAGTACTTC
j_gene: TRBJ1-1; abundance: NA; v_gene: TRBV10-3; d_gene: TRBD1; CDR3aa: CAISVAGGNTEAFF; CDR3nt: TGTGCCATCAGTGTGGCAGGGGGGAACACTGAAGCTTTCTTT
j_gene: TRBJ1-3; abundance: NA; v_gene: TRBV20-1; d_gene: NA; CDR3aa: CSAPDFSGNTIYF; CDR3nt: TGCAGTGCCCCAGACTTCTCTGGAAACACCATATATTTT
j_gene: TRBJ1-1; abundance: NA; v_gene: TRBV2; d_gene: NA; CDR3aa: CASSSQTLNTEAFF; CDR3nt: TGTGCCAGCAGTAGCCAGACACTGAACACTGAAGCTTTCTTT
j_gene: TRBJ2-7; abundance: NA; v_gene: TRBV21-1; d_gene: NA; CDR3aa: CASRPLDRGEYVQYF; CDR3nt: TGTGCCAGCAGACCCCTGGACAGGGGCGAGTACGTGCAGTACTTC
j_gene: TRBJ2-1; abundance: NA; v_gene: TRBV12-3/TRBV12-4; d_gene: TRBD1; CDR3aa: CASGGDRGRNEQFF; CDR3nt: TGTGCCAGCGGGGGAGACAGGGGGCGAAATGAGCAGTTCTTC
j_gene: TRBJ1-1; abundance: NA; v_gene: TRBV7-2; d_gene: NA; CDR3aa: CASSFKQRNTEAFF; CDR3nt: TGTGCCAGCAGCTTCAAACAAAGGAACACTGAAGCTTTCTTT
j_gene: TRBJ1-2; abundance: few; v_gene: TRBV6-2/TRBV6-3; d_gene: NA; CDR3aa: CASSYLTGYGYTF; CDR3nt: TGTGCCAGCAGTTACCTAACAGGCTATGGCTACACCTTC
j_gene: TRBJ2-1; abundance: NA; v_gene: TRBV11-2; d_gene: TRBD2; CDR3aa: CASSPHTGLAGNEQFF; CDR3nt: TGTGCCAGCAGTCCCCATACCGGACTAGCTGGCAATGAGCAGTTCTTC